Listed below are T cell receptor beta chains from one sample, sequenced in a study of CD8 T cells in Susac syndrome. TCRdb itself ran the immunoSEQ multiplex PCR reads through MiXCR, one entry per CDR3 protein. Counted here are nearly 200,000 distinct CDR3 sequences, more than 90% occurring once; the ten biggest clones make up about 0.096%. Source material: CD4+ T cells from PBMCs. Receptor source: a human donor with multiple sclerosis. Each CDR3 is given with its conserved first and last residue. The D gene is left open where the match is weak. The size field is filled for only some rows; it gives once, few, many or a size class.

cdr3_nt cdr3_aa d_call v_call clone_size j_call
TGCAGTGCTAGAGATATGGACCCATACAATGAGCAGTTCTTC CSARDMDPYNEQFF . TRBV20-1 . TRBJ2-1
TGTGCCTGGAGAAGGGACTTTACTCGGAATGAGCAGTTCTTC CAWRRDFTRNEQFF . TRBV30 . TRBJ2-1
TGTGCCATCGATTACTGGGCGGGGGGCGCGGACACTGAAGCTTTCTTT CAIDYWAGGADTEAFF . TRBV12-3/TRBV12-4 . TRBJ1-1
TGTGCCAGCAGTGAAGCCGGGATCCAGCATTTT CASSEAGIQHF . TRBV6-1 . TRBJ1-5
TGCAGTGCTAACTCGGGACAGGGGAGCGAGCAGTACTTC CSANSGQGSEQYF TRBD1 TRBV20-1 once TRBJ2-7
TGTGCCAGCACCGTAGCGAGGAGCTCCTACAATGAGCAGTTCTTC CASTVARSSYNEQFF . TRBV12-3/TRBV12-4 . TRBJ2-1
TGTGCCAGCAGCCCGGGACAGGGGACTCCCCAGCAGTACTTC CASSPGQGTPQQYF TRBD1 TRBV7-6 . TRBJ2-7
TGTGCCAGCAGCCACTCGGGGGAAGGGGAGACCCAGTACTTC CASSHSGEGETQYF . TRBV3-1 . TRBJ2-5
TGCAGTGCTTCAAAGACTAGTGATAATGAGCAGTTCTTC CSASKTSDNEQFF . TRBV20-1 . TRBJ2-1
TGTGCCAGCAGTTCTCTACTCACCACAGATACGCAGTATTTT CASSSLLTTDTQYF . TRBV6-5 . TRBJ2-3
TGTGCCACCAGCAGGACGGCCCATCAGCCCCAGCATTTT CATSRTAHQPQHF . TRBV15 . TRBJ1-5
TGTGCCACCAGTGATACCCAAAGGACTAGCGGGAAGCAGTTCTTC CATSDTQRTSGKQFF TRBD2 TRBV24-1 once TRBJ2-1
TGTGCCAGCAGCTCCCCCTTTGGCTCAACTCAAGAGACCCAGTACTTC CASSSPFGSTQETQYF . TRBV7-9 . TRBJ2-5
TGTGCCAGCAGCCAAGATTATTGGAGCAATGAGCAGTTCTTC CASSQDYWSNEQFF . TRBV3-1 . TRBJ2-1
TGTGCCTGGGACAGGGGGCGCGAGGGCAATCAGCCCCAGCATTTT CAWDRGREGNQPQHF TRBD1 TRBV30 once TRBJ1-5
TGTGCCAGCTCACCACCGCGTCCGACAGATACGCAGTATTTT CASSPPRPTDTQYF . TRBV18 . TRBJ2-3
TGCAGTGCCAAGACAGGGGGGACAGATACGCAGTATTTT CSAKTGGTDTQYF TRBD1 TRBV20-1 . TRBJ2-3
TGTGCCTGGGAAAACAAAGTCGAGCAGTTCTTC CAWENKVEQFF . TRBV30 . TRBJ2-1
TGTGCCATCAGTGCCACTAGCGGGGGCCCAGATACGCAGTATTTT CAISATSGGPDTQYF TRBD2 TRBV10-3 once TRBJ2-3
TGCAGTGCGGGACTAGCGGGAGGTCAATCCTACAATGAGCAGTTCTTC CSAGLAGGQSYNEQFF TRBD2 TRBV20-1 . TRBJ2-1
TGTGCCAGCAGCGCCGTTTTCACGCAGTATTTT CASSAVFTQYF . TRBV2 . TRBJ2-3
TGTGCCAGCACCCTTCCGGGCACAGATACGCAGTATTTT CASTLPGTDTQYF . TRBV12-3/TRBV12-4 . TRBJ2-3
TGCAGTGCTAGAGAGGACCAAAGCAATCAGCCCCAGCATTTT CSAREDQSNQPQHF . TRBV20-1 . TRBJ1-5
TGCGCCAGCAGCTTGGGCGCAGGGTTGGCAGATACGCAGTATTTT CASSLGAGLADTQYF . TRBV5-1 . TRBJ2-3